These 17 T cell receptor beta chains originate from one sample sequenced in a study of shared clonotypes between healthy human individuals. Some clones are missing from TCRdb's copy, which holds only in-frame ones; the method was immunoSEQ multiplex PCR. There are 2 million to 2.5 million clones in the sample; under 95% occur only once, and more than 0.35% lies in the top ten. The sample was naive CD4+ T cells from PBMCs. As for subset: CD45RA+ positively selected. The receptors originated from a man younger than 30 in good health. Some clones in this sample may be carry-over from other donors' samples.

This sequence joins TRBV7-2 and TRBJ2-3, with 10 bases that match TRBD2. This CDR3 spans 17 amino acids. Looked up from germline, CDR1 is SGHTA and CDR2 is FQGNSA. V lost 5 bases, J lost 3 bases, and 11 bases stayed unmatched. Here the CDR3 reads CASSHPRVLAGTDTQYF. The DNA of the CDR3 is TGTGCCAGCAGCCACCCAAGGGTACTAGCGGGAACAGATACGCAGTATTTT.

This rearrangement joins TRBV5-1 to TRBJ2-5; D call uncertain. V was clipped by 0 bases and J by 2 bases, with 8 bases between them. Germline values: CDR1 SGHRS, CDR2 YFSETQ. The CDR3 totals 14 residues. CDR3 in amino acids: CASSLALDQETQYF. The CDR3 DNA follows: TGCGCCAGCAGCTTGGCCTTAGATCAAGAGACCCAGTACTTC. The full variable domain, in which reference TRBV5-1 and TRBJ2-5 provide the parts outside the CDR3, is KAGVTQTPRYLIKTRGQQVTLSCSPISGHRSVSWYQQTPGQGLQFLFEYFSETQRNKGNFPGRFSGRQFSNSRSEMNVSTLELGDSALYLCASSLALDQETQYFGPGTRLLVL.

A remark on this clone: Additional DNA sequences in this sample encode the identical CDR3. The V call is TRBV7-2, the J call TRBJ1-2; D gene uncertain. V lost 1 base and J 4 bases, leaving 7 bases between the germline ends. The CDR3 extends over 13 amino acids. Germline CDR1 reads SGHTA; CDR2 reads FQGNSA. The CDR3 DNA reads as TGTGCCAGCAGCTTAGGGGATGGCTATGGCTACACCTTC. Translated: CASSLGDGYGYTF.

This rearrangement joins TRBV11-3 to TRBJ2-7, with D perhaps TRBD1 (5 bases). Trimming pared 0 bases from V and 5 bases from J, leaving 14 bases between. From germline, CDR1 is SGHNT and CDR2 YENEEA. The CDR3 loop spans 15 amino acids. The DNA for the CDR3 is TGTGCCAGCAGCTTAGATAAGGACATCCCGGACGAGCAGTACTTC. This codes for CASSLDKDIPDEQYF.

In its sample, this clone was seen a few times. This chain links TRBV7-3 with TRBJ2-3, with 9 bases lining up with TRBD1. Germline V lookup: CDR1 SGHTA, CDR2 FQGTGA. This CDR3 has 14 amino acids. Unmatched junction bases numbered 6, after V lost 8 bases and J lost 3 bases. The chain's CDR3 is CASDGQGITDTQYF. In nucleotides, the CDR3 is TGTGCCAGCGATGGACAGGGGATAACAGATACGCAGTATTTT.

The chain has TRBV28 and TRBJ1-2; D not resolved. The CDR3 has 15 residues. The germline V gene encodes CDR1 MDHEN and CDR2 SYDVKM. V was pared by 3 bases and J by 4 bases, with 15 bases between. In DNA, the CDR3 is TGTGCCAGCAGTTTCTCTGGGTCGGTTTCCTATGGCTACACCTTC. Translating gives CASSFSGSVSYGYTF.

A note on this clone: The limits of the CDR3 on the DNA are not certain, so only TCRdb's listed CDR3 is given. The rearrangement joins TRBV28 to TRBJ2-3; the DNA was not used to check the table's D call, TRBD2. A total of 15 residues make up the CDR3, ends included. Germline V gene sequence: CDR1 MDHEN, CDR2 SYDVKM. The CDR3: CASILAGGSTDTQYF.

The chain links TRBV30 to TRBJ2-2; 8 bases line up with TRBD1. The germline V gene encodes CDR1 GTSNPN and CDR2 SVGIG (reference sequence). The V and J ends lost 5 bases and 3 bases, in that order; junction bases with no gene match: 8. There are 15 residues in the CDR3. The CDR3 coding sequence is TGTGCCTGGGGCTCACAGGGGGGCTACACCGGGGAGCTGTTTTTT. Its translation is CAWGSQGGYTGELFF.

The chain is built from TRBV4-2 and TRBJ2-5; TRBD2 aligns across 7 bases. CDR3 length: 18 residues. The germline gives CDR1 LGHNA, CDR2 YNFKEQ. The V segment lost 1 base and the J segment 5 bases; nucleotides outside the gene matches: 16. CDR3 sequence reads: CASSQVPSSGSLWETQYF. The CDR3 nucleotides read TGTGCCAGCAGCCAAGTCCCATCTAGCGGCAGTTTATGGGAGACCCAGTACTTC.

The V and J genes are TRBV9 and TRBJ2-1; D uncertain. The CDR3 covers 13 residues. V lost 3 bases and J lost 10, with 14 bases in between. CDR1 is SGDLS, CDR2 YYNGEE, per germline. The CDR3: CASSERTGREQFF. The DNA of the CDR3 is TGTGCCAGCAGCGAACGGACCGGTAGGGAGCAGTTCTTC. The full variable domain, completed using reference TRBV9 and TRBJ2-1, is DSGVTQTPKHLITATGQRVTLRCSPRSGDLSVYWYQQSLDQGLQFLIQYYNGEERAKGNILERFSAQQFPDLHSELNLSSLELGDSALYFCASSERTGREQFFGPGTRLTVL.

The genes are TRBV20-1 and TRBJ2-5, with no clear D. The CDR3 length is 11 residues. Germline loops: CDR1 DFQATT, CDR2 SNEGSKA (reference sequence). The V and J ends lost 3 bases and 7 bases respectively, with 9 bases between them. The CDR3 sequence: CSARREGTQYF. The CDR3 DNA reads TGCAGTGCTAGGAGAGAAGGGACCCAGTACTTC.

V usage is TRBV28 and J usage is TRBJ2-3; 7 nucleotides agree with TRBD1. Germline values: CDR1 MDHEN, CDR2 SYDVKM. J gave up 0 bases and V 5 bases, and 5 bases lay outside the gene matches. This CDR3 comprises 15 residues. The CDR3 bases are TGTGCCAGCAGTCGTCCGGGACAGAGCACAGATACGCAGTATTTT. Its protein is CASSRPGQSTDTQYF.

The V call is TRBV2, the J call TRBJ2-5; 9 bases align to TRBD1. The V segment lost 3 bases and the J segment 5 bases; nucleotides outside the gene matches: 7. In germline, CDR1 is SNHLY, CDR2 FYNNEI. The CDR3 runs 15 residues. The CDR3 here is CASSEDRGWPETQYF. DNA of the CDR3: TGTGCCAGCAGTGAGGACAGGGGATGGCCGGAGACCCAGTACTTC.

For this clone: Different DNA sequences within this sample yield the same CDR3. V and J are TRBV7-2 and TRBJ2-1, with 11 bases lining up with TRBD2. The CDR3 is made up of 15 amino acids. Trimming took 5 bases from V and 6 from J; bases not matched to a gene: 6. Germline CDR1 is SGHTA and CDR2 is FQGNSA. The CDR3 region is CASSPRLAGSNEQFF. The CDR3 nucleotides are TGTGCCAGCAGCCCTCGACTAGCGGGATCCAATGAGCAGTTCTTC. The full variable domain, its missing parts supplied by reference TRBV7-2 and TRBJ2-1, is GAGVSQSPSNKVTEKGKDVELRCDPISGHTALYWYRQSLGQGLEFLIYFQGNSAPDKSGLPSDRFSAERTGGSVSTLTIQRTQQEDSAVYLCASSPRLAGSNEQFFGPGTRLTVL.

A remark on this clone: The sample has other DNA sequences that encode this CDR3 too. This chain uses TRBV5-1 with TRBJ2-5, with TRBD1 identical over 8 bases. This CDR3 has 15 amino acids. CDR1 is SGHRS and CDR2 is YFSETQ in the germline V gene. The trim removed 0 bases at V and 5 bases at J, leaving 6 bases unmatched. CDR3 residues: CASSLGQGAVETQYF. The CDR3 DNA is TGCGCCAGCAGCTTGGGCCAGGGGGCCGTCGAGACCCAGTACTTC.

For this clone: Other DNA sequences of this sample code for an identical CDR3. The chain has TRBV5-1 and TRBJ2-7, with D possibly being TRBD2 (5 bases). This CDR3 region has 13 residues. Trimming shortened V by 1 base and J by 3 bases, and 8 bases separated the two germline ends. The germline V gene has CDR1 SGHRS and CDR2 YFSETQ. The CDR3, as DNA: TGCGCCAGCAGCTTGCTGGGGAGCTACGAGCAGTACTTC. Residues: CASSLLGSYEQYF.

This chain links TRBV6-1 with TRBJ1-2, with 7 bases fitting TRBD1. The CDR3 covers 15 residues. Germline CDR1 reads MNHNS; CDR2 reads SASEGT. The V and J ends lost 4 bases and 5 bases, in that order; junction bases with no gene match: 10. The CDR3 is CASSAKWRTGYGYTF. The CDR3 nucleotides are TGTGCCAGCAGTGCGAAGTGGAGGACAGGATATGGCTACACCTTC.